One and the same sample provided the 26 T cell receptor beta chains below, sequenced in a study of blood T cell repertoires in COVID-19. Assay used: immunoSEQ multiplex PCR; TCRdb lists only in-frame clones, some missing. The sample holds about 190,000 clones, approximately 87% seen once. Sequencing was performed on peripheral blood. The receptors here all came from a woman in her 70s with COVID-19, enrolled during active disease.

The genes are TRBV5-1 and TRBJ2-3; D gene ambiguous. Germline CDR1 and CDR2: SGHRS and YFSETQ. The CDR3 length is 14 residues. Trimming removed 4 bases at V and 1 base at J, with 10 bases between. The DNA for the CDR3 is TGCGCCAGCAGCCACGACAAGGGCACAGATACGCAGTATTTT. Translation gives CASSHDKGTDTQYF.

This clone showed up just a few times. The chain employs TRBV6-2 or TRBV6-3 and TRBJ1-3, with TRBD1 matching 7 bases. CDR1 MNHEY and CDR2 SVGEGT come from the germline V gene. CDR3 length: 16 residues. Trimming at V came to 5 bases and at J to 8 bases, leaving 15 bases not matched to a gene. CDR3 region: CASSRHFGTDFDTIYF. Here the CDR3 DNA reads TGTGCCAGCAGTCGCCACTTCGGGACAGATTTCGACACCATATATTTT.

The chain uses TRBV7-2 and TRBJ2-7; tentatively, D is TRBD2 (6 bases). Germline V gene lookup returns CDR1 SGHTA and CDR2 FQGNSA. Trimming removed 2 bases from V and 2 bases from J, with 10 bases in between. The CDR3 contains 14 residues. The CDR3 DNA sequence: TGTGCCAGCAGCTTACAGGGAGGACCCTACGAGCAGTACTTC. This encodes CASSLQGGPYEQYF.

The CDR3 DNA follows: TGTGCCACCAGTGATTTAGCTAGCGGGAGCTTCGATGAGCAGTTCTTC. This codes for CATSDLASGSFDEQFF. V is TRBV24-1 and J is TRBJ2-1, with 10 bases matching TRBD2. The junction had 7 bases not matched to a gene; V was cut back by 1 base and J by 8 bases. The CDR3 runs 16 residues. Germline V gene lookup returns CDR1 KGHDR and CDR2 SFDVKD.

This clone was detected once. The chain links TRBV27 to TRBJ2-5; 10 bases align to TRBD1. With V trimmed by 6 bases and J by 5 bases, 6 bases remained unmatched. Germline CDR1 MNHEY, CDR2 SMNVEV (reference sequence). The CDR3 has 14 amino acids. The CDR3 loop is CASSPGQGLETQYF. In DNA form, the CDR3 reads TGTGCCAGCAGCCCGGGACAGGGGTTGGAGACCCAGTACTTC.

The chain carries TRBV19 and TRBJ2-7; maybe TRBD2 (5 bases). Germline V gene sequence: CDR1 LNHDA, CDR2 SQIVND (reference sequence). CDR3 length equals 14 residues. Trimming took 3 bases from V and 6 from J, leaving 15 bases between them. The chain's CDR3 is CASSIPGSGLEQYF. The CDR3 bases are TGTGCCAGTAGTATTCCTGGGAGTGGTCTCGAGCAGTACTTC.

The J gene is TRBJ1-5, the V gene TRBV19, with TRBD1 matching over 7 bases. Germline loops: CDR1 LNHDA, CDR2 SQIVND (reference sequence). The CDR3 has 15 amino acids. V lost 9 bases and J lost 4; bases outside the gene matches: 12. In nucleotides, the CDR3 is TGTGCCAGCACGGGGACAGTCGGAAGTAATCAGCCCCAGCATTTT. It translates to CASTGTVGSNQPQHF.

This chain links TRBV7-9 with TRBJ1-2, with 7 bases that match TRBD1. This CDR3 comprises 14 residues. With 4 bases clipped from V and 5 bases from J, the junction kept 7 bases outside the gene matches. Germline V lookup: CDR1 SEHNR, CDR2 FQNEAQ (reference sequence). The CDR3 bases are TGTGCCAGCAGCTCTAGGGACAGTGCTTATGGCTACACCTTC. As protein: CASSSRDSAYGYTF. Based on the CDR3 plus reference TRBV7-9 and TRBJ1-2, the full variable domain is DTGVSQNPRHKITKRGQNVTFRCDPISEHNRLYWYRQTLGQGPEFLTYFQNEAQLEKSRLLSDRFSAERPKGSFSTLEIQRTEQGDSAMYLCASSSRDSAYGYTFGSGTRLTVV.

V usage is TRBV28 and J usage is TRBJ2-1; D might be TRBD2 (6 bases). With 6 bases removed from V and 6 bases from J, the gap between germline ends came to 12 bases. Germline-derived CDR1 and CDR2 are MDHEN and SYDVKM. CDR3 length: 13 amino acids. The CDR3 reads CASRGPGLNEQFF. CDR3 bases: TGTGCCAGCAGGGGGCCGGGACTCAATGAGCAGTTCTTC.

The rearrangement joins TRBV6-5 to TRBJ1-5; TRBD1 matches 10 bases. The CDR3 loop spans 14 amino acids. The V gene's germline CDR1 is MNHEY and CDR2 SVGAGI. After removal of 6 bases from V and 7 bases from J, the junction contained 6 bases not matched to a gene. DNA for the CDR3: TGTGCCAGCAGCTGGACAGGGGGGAAGCAGCCCCAGCATTTT. Its translation: CASSWTGGKQPQHF.

The V and J genes are TRBV4-2 and TRBJ2-2, with 7 bases that match TRBD1. V shed 4 bases, J shed 0 bases, and the junction held 5 bases outside the gene matches. In germline, CDR1 is LGHNA, CDR2 YNFKEQ. The CDR3 covers 16 residues. CDR3 bases: TGTGCCAGCAGCCCGACGGGGACAGCGAACACCGGGGAGCTGTTTTTT. Its protein product is CASSPTGTANTGELFF.

The V gene is TRBV7-2, the J gene TRBJ1-5, with 7 nucleotides matching TRBD1. CDR1 and CDR2 from the germline V gene are SGHTA and FQGNSA. V lost 6 bases, J lost 0 bases, and 5 bases stayed unmatched. CDR3 length: 15 amino acids. The CDR3 spells CASSQQGGSNQPQHF. The CDR3 nucleotides read TGTGCCAGCAGTCAGCAGGGGGGTAGCAATCAGCCCCAGCATTTT.

The chain has TRBV6-1 and TRBJ1-6; D perhaps matches TRBD1 (5 bases). The CDR3 is made up of 16 amino acids. Germline CDR1 is MNHNS and CDR2 is SASEGT. V lost 1 base and J 7 bases, leaving 14 bases between the germline ends. CDR3 DNA: TGTGCCAGCAGTGAAGAGTGGGGCGGGATGAATTCACCCCTCCACTTT. Translating it yields CASSEEWGGMNSPLHF.

The sample holds a few counts of this clone. This chain connects TRBV18 to TRBJ2-7; TRBD1 aligns across 9 bases. The J segment lost 4 bases and the V segment lost 2 bases, leaving 3 bases of the junction unmatched. This CDR3 spans 14 amino acids. Germline CDR1 is KGHSH and CDR2 is LQKENI. In DNA form, the CDR3 reads TGTGCCAGCTCACCAGAGGGACAGGGATACGAGCAGTACTTC. Translation gives CASSPEGQGYEQYF.

This clone was detected once. This rearrangement joins TRBV9 to TRBJ2-7; TRBD1 aligns across 10 bases. The CDR3 runs to 15 residues. Germline V gene data show CDR1 as SGDLS and CDR2 as YYNGEE. With 0 bases clipped from V and 7 bases from J, the junction kept 7 bases outside the gene matches. Written as DNA, the CDR3 is TGTGCCAGCAGCGTAGGCGGACAGGGGGATTGGGAGCAGTACTTC. This sequence encodes CASSVGGQGDWEQYF.

In this sample, this clone turned up a few times. The genes are TRBV18 and TRBJ1-5; 7 bases are shared with TRBD1. The CDR3 is 14 residues long. Germline V gives CDR1 KGHSH, CDR2 LQKENI. V trimming: 1 base; J trimming: 8 bases; junction bases outside the gene matches: 5. The CDR3 coding sequence is TGTGCCAGCTCACCACAGGGGACAGATGAGCCCCAGCATTTT. Residues: CASSPQGTDEPQHF.

The V gene is TRBV28, the J gene TRBJ1-1, with 7 positions matching TRBD1. The CDR3 length is 14 residues. V trimming: 5 bases; J trimming: 4 bases; junction bases outside the gene matches: 7. Germline values: CDR1 MDHEN, CDR2 SYDVKM. The CDR3 sequence is CASSRPGQITEAFF. The CDR3 DNA reads as TGTGCCAGCAGTCGGCCGGGACAGATCACTGAAGCTTTCTTT.

The rearrangement links TRBV18 to TRBJ1-5; tentative D call: TRBD1 (6 bases). The ends were cut back, 4 bases at V and 6 bases at J, with 10 bases in the middle. CDR1 and CDR2 from the germline V gene are KGHSH and LQKENI. This CDR3 is 13 amino acids long. CDR3 loop: CASSRQASQPQHF. The CDR3, as DNA: TGTGCCAGCTCACGACAGGCAAGTCAGCCCCAGCATTTT.

The chain joins TRBV6-5 to TRBJ2-3; D remains ambiguous. From germline, CDR1 is MNHEY and CDR2 SVGAGI. Trimming took 5 bases from V and 6 from J, leaving 9 bases between them. This CDR3 is 12 amino acids long. CDR3 protein: CASSPESDTQYF. In nucleotides, the CDR3 is TGTGCCAGCAGTCCCGAGTCGGATACGCAGTATTTT.

This clone was detected a few times. This chain links TRBV7-3 with TRBJ1-1, with TRBD1 matching over 8 bases. V trimming: 4 bases; J trimming: 4 bases; junction bases outside the gene matches: 11. Germline values: CDR1 SGHTA, CDR2 FQGTGA. This CDR3 is 16 amino acids long. Here the CDR3 reads CASSSQGAAGVTEAFF. DNA for the CDR3: TGTGCCAGCAGCTCTCAGGGGGCGGCCGGGGTCACTGAAGCTTTCTTT.

This sequence joins TRBV29-1 and TRBJ2-1, with 10 bases aligning to TRBD1. V lost 7 bases and J lost 6; bases outside the gene matches: 6. The CDR3 contains 13 residues. The germline V gene has CDR1 SQVTM and CDR2 ANQGSEA. CDR3 DNA sequence: TGCAGCGGGGACAGGGGTTCGGGCAATGAGCAGTTCTTC. It translates to CSGDRGSGNEQFF.

The CDR3 DNA follows: TGCGCCAGCAGCTTGGAAACCCCAGGGATCTCTGGAAACACCATATATTTT. Its protein product is CASSLETPGISGNTIYF. The chain uses TRBV5-1 and TRBJ1-3; maybe TRBD1 (5 bases). The CDR3 covers 17 residues. V was trimmed by 0 bases and J by 0 bases, leaving 13 bases between them. From germline, CDR1 is SGHRS and CDR2 YFSETQ.

V usage is TRBV3-1 (or the pseudogene TRBV3-2) and J usage is TRBJ2-4; weak D call: TRBD1 (5 bases). Trimming took 1 base from V and 3 from J, leaving 19 bases between them. The V gene's germline CDR1 is LGHDT and CDR2 YNNKEL (reference sequence). The CDR3 totals 18 residues. The CDR3 DNA follows: TGTGCCAGCAGCCAAGTTTTAGGTTTAATAGGGGACAAAAACATTCAGTACTTC. Encoded protein: CASSQVLGLIGDKNIQYF.

V and J are TRBV28 and TRBJ1-2; D is ambiguous. CDR1 is MDHEN, CDR2 SYDVKM, per germline. CDR3 size: 14 residues. Trimming pared 2 bases from V and 2 bases from J, leaving 9 bases between. CDR3 nucleotide sequence: TGTGCCAGCAGTTTAGACCCGGGGAACTATGGCTACACCTTC. This gives the protein CASSLDPGNYGYTF.

The chain combines TRBV5-1 with TRBJ1-1; perhaps TRBD1 as D (6 bases). Trimming took 0 bases from V and 3 from J, leaving 15 bases between them. CDR1 and CDR2 from the germline V gene are SGHRS and YFSETQ. There are 16 residues in the CDR3. The CDR3 coding sequence is TGCGCCAGCAGCTTGGGAGGGGGTTTGTGGGACACTGAAGCTTTCTTT. Encoded protein: CASSLGGGLWDTEAFF.

V is TRBV6-4 and J is TRBJ2-1; TRBD2 aligns across 9 bases. The CDR3 runs to 15 residues. J lost 7 bases, V lost 0 bases, and 4 bases had no gene match. Germline V gene sequence: CDR1 MRHNA, CDR2 SNTAGT. CDR3 in DNA: TGTGCCAGCAGTGACTCGACTAGCGGATTTAATGAGCAGTTCTTC. Its translation is CASSDSTSGFNEQFF.